This is a list of T cell receptor beta chains from one sample in a study of CD8 T cells in ankylosing spondylitis. Via MiXCR, TCRdb re-called the 5' RACE reads, giving one row per CDR3 protein. The sample holds 180,000 or so distinct CDR3 sequences, 11% seen once. Sequencing used blood, either unsorted or a sorted T cell fraction (not recorded which). The receptors derive from a male donor with ankylosing spondylitis or in good health (not recorded which). CDR3s include the opening cysteine and the closing phenylalanine or tryptophan. Each record gives: clone size, V gene, J gene, D gene, CDR3 DNA, CDR3 protein. A D gene is named only where the DNA matches it firmly. Size tells how often a clone was seen (once, few, many) or the class of an expanded clone, and some rows leave it out.

>NA|TRBV6-5|TRBJ2-7|NA
TGTGCCAGCAGTTACACAGGGCCCTACGAGCAGTACTTC
CASSYTGPYEQYF
>many|TRBV20-1|TRBJ2-1|TRBD1
TGCAGTGCTAGTCAGGGGGCCATCTACAATGAGCAGTTCTTC
CSASQGAIYNEQFF
>many|TRBV6-2/TRBV6-3|TRBJ1-1|NA
TGTGCCAGCGCTAGGGGAAGCGTCTCTGAAGCTTTCTTT
CASARGSVSEAFF
>many|TRBV20-1|TRBJ2-3|NA
TGCAGTGCTAGGGCTTCCGGGATCCACGGGACCCTTGGCACGCAGTATTTT
CSARASGIHGTLGTQYF
>many|TRBV5-1|TRBJ2-2|TRBD2
TGCGCCAGCAGCTTGTCTAGCGGAATCACCGGGGAGCTGTTTTTT
CASSLSSGITGELFF
>NA|TRBV7-8|TRBJ2-1|NA
TGTGCCAGCAGCCCGCCGGGGAGCGAAAGCTCCTACAATGAGCAGTTCTTC
CASSPPGSESSYNEQFF
>many|TRBV5-1|TRBJ1-6|NA
TGCGCCAGCAGCTTGGGACAGCCACCCGAATCACCCCTCCACTTT
CASSLGQPPESPLHF
>many|TRBV5-1|TRBJ2-5|NA
TGCGCCAGCAGCTTAAAGTCAAGCGGAGAGACCCAGTACTTC
CASSLKSSGETQYF
>NA|TRBV6-1|TRBJ2-3|NA
TGTGCCAGCAGCGCCGGGCTTGGGGGCACAGATACGCAGTATTTT
CASSAGLGGTDTQYF
>NA|TRBV20-1|TRBJ2-3|TRBD2
TGCAGTGCTAGAGGGACTAGCGGGGGCCCTACAAGCACAGATACGCAGTATTTT
CSARGTSGGPTSTDTQYF
>many|TRBV12-3/TRBV12-4|TRBJ1-6|TRBD1
TGTGCCAGCAGTGGAACAGGGGGCTTATCACCCCTCCACTTT
CASSGTGGLSPLHF
>few|TRBV6-1|TRBJ2-7|TRBD2
TGTGCCAGCAGTGAACAGGGCGGGAGCTACGAGCAGTACTTC
CASSEQGGSYEQYF
>NA|TRBV6-5|TRBJ2-1|NA
TGTGCCAGCAGTAACTTGCCTGGTGAGCAGTTCTTC
CASSNLPGEQFF
>NA|TRBV10-3|TRBJ2-7|TRBD1
TGTGCCATCAGTGACGCGACAGGGCCTCCTTTCGAGCAGTACTTC
CAISDATGPPFEQYF
>many|TRBV28|TRBJ2-1|TRBD2
TGTGCCAGCAGTTTAAGGAGACTAGCGAAGAATGAGCAGTTCTTC
CASSLRRLAKNEQFF
>many|TRBV5-5|TRBJ2-5|NA
TGTGCCAGCAGCCTGTTGCCGCCCCAGTACTTC
CASSLLPPQYF
>few|TRBV25-1|TRBJ1-1|NA
TGTGCCAGCACTCCCCGGGGCGGGGGTGAAGCTTTCTTT
CASTPRGGGEAFF
>many|TRBV29-1|TRBJ2-7|NA
TGCAGCGTTGATTCGGGGTACGAGCAGTACTTC
CSVDSGYEQYF
>many|TRBV24-1|TRBJ2-2|NA
TGTGCCACCAGGAGTGTAAGCGCCGGGGAGCTGTTTTTT
CATRSVSAGELFF
>many|TRBV20-1|TRBJ1-2|NA
TGCAGTGCTAGAGAGTCTGGGAGCGGCTATGGCTACACCTTC
CSARESGSGYGYTF
>many|TRBV5-5|TRBJ2-1|NA
TGTGCCAGCAGCTTGGAGGCCATCAATGAGCAGTTCTTC
CASSLEAINEQFF
>many|TRBV25-1|TRBJ2-7|NA
TGTGCCAGCAGTGAATCCATCAGGGTTTACGACGAGCAGTACTTC
CASSESIRVYDEQYF
>few|TRBV11-1|TRBJ2-6|TRBD1
TGTGCCAGCAGCCGGGACAGGGGGCCCAGGGGCTCTGGGGCCAACGTCCTGACTTTC
CASSRDRGPRGSGANVLTF
>few|TRBV18|TRBJ1-2|NA
TGTGCCAGCTCAAAAGACAGGTCCAACTATGGCTACACCTTC
CASSKDRSNYGYTF
>few|TRBV12-2|TRBJ1-1|NA
TGTGCAAGTCGGGAGGGCACTGAAGCTTTCTTT
CASREGTEAFF
>few|TRBV20-1|TRBJ1-2|TRBD1
TGCAGTGCTGAGCGGTCCCAGGGGGCGGATGGCTACACCTTC
CSAERSQGADGYTF
>once|TRBV7-9|TRBJ2-7|NA
TGTGCCAGCTCCGGGACTGCGGTCTGGGGGCAGTACTTC
CASSGTAVWGQYF
>many|TRBV29-1|TRBJ2-7|NA
TGCAGCGTTGAAGATTTTGGCACGTCCTACGAGCAGTACTTC
CSVEDFGTSYEQYF
>many|TRBV10-3|TRBJ2-3|NA
TGTGCCATCAGTCTGGGGGGCACAGATACGCAGTATTTT
CAISLGGTDTQYF
>few|TRBV27|TRBJ2-2|NA
TGTGCCAGCAGGGGGCAGGGGTACACCGGGGAGCTGTTTTTT
CASRGQGYTGELFF
>few|TRBV10-3|TRBJ2-7|TRBD2
TGTGCCACCGGGGGGGGATCCTACGAGCAGTACTTC
CATGGGSYEQYF
>many|TRBV29-1|TRBJ2-5|NA
TGCAGCGTTGCGGAACTTCACTGGGAGACCCAGTACTTC
CSVAELHWETQYF
>many|TRBV5-1|TRBJ1-2|NA
TGCGCCAGCAGCTTGGCGCAGGGTTTGGATGGCTACACCTTC
CASSLAQGLDGYTF
>many|TRBV12-3/TRBV12-4|TRBJ2-7|NA
TGTGCCAGCAGTTCCGGGACCCTATACGAGCAGTACTTC
CASSSGTLYEQYF
>few|TRBV14|TRBJ2-6|NA
TGTGCCAGCAGCCAAGTGGGCCGCCGGGCAGGGGCCCGTGGGGCCAACGTCCTGACTTTC
CASSQVGRRAGARGANVLTF
>NA|TRBV28|TRBJ1-4|NA
TGTGCCAACCAAGATCGACAGTCTATGGAACTGTTTTTT
CANQDRQSMELFF
>NA|TRBV7-2|TRBJ1-4|TRBD1
TGTGCCAGCAGCCCCGGGACAGGGTTACCTAATGAAAAACTGTTTTTT
CASSPGTGLPNEKLFF
>many|TRBV20-1|TRBJ2-1|NA
TGCAGTGCTGAACCGGGACTTAAGCGTTCCAATGAGCAGTTCTTC
CSAEPGLKRSNEQFF
>many|TRBV12-3/TRBV12-4|TRBJ2-2|TRBD2
TGTGCCAGCAGTTTAAGGCTAGCGGGAGCCGGGGAGCTGTTTTTT
CASSLRLAGAGELFF
>many|TRBV15|TRBJ1-2|NA
TGTGCCACCAGCAGAGATCCTCGGGACGAAGGCTATGGCTACACCTTC
CATSRDPRDEGYGYTF
>many|TRBV6-1|TRBJ1-5|NA
TGTGCCAGCAGTGTAGCTGGGCGGGATCAGCCCCAGCATTTT
CASSVAGRDQPQHF
>many|TRBV11-2|TRBJ2-7|NA
TGTGCCAGCAGCTTAATACGCGAGTACGAGCAGTACTTC
CASSLIREYEQYF
>NA|TRBV18|TRBJ2-7|NA
TGTGCCAGCTCACCGTTACAGGCCGGGTTCGGCTCCTACGAGCAGTACTTC
CASSPLQAGFGSYEQYF
>NA|TRBV3-1|TRBJ2-4|NA
TGTGCCAGCAGCCAAGATATCGCTAGTGGAGACATTCAGTACTTC
CASSQDIASGDIQYF